This paragraph covers one T cell receptor beta chain sequence. What it binds is not known. Germline V gives CDR1 SGHTA, CDR2 FQGTGA. The CDR3 runs 14 residues. V lost 5 bases and J 4 bases, leaving 14 bases between the germline ends. One entry per CDR3 protein results from TCRdb running MiXCR on the reads. Of about 220,000 distinct CDR3 sequences listed, 30% to 45% are singletons. This sample is drawn from a study of T cell repertoires in cytomegalovirus infection. This TCR derives from a human donor in good health (CMV status not recorded). Some clones in this sample may be carry-over from other donors' samples. J is TRBJ1-1 and V is TRBV7-3; tentatively, D is TRBD1 (5 bases). Sequenced material: CD8+ T cells from cultured PBMCs, taken from culture after CMV antigen stimulation. The CDR3 spells CASSQIGEGTEAFF. DNA of the CDR3: TGTGCCAGCAGCCAAATAGGGGAGGGCACTGAAGCTTTCTTT. The whole variable domain, filled in from reference TRBV7-3 and TRBJ1-1, reads GAGVSQTPSNKVTEKGKYVELRCDPISGHTALYWYRQSLGQGPEFLIYFQGTGAADDSGLPNDRFFAVRPEGSVSTLKIQRTERGDSAVYLCASSQIGEGTEAFFGQGTRLTVV.